Listed below are T cell receptor beta chains from one sample, sequenced in a study of shared clonotypes between healthy human individuals. Libraries were prepared by immunoSEQ multiplex PCR; TCRdb keeps only in-frame clonotypes and omits some of them. The sample holds around 2,000,000 clones, 93% seen once. Sequenced: naive CD8+ T cells from PBMCs. These receptor sequences come from a young man in good health. Some clones in this sample may be carry-over from other donors' samples. The CDR3 runs from the conserved cysteine through the conserved F or W. The D gene is left open where the match is weak. Size tells how often a clone was seen (once, few, many) or the class of an expanded clone, and some rows leave it out.

J gene | clone size | D gene | V gene | CDR3 protein | CDR3 DNA
TRBJ2-7 | . | . | TRBV7-2 | CASSQGRGAYEQYF | TGTGCCAGCAGCCAAGGCCGAGGGGCCTACGAGCAGTACTTC
TRBJ2-1 | . | TRBD1 | TRBV7-9 | CASSPKDRTRRYNEQFF | TGTGCCAGCAGCCCAAAGGACAGGACAAGAAGGTACAATGAGCAGTTCTTC
TRBJ1-1 | . | . | TRBV13 | CASSLGGTNAEAFF | TGTGCCAGCAGCTTGGGGGGAACGAACGCTGAAGCTTTCTTT
TRBJ2-7 | . | . | TRBV18 | CASSPSPRSTYEQYF | TGTGCCAGCTCACCAAGCCCACGTTCTACCTACGAGCAGTACTTC
TRBJ2-7 | . | TRBD2 | TRBV5-4 | CASSSGLADSYEQYF | TGTGCCAGCAGCTCAGGACTAGCGGACTCCTACGAGCAGTACTTC
TRBJ2-3 | . | . | TRBV5-1 | CASSLTPEGSLTDTQYF | TGCGCCAGCAGCTTGACCCCCGAGGGTAGCTTAACAGATACGCAGTATTTT
TRBJ2-7 | . | . | TRBV28 | CASSLRLNSYEQYF | TGTGCCAGCAGTTTAAGACTAAACTCCTACGAGCAGTACTTC
TRBJ2-7 | . | . | TRBV9 | CASSVDWTSYEQYF | TGTGCCAGCAGCGTCGACTGGACCTCCTACGAGCAGTACTTC
TRBJ1-5 | . | . | TRBV27 | CASSSKNPGTDSNQPQHF | TGTGCCAGCAGCAGTAAGAATCCGGGGACGGATAGCAATCAGCCCCAGCATTTT
TRBJ2-7 | . | . | TRBV1 | CTSSPPCNGRAYEQYF | TGCACCAGCAGCCCCCCCTGTAATGGGCGGGCCTACGAGCAGTACTTC
TRBJ2-7 | . | . | TRBV5-6 | CASSSGFYEQYF | TGTGCCAGCAGTTCAGGGTTCTACGAGCAGTACTTC
TRBJ2-2 | . | . | TRBV7-6 | CASSSLTTGELFF | TGTGCCAGCAGCTCCTTGACTACCGGGGAGCTGTTTTTT
TRBJ2-1 | . | TRBD2 | TRBV19 | CASSPTSGRASTHAYNEQFF | TGTGCCAGTAGCCCTACTAGCGGGAGGGCCTCAACCCACGCCTACAATGAGCAGTTCTTC
TRBJ2-1 | once | . | TRBV21-1 | CASSNGGLAGDNEQFF | TGTGCCAGCAGCAATGGGGGACTAGCGGGAGACAATGAGCAGTTCTTC
TRBJ1-5 | . | . | TRBV9 | CASSATGGNQPQHF | TGTGCCAGCAGCGCGACAGGCGGCAATCAGCCCCAGCATTTT
TRBJ1-2 | . | . | TRBV10-2 | CASSGKFWTDQFFNYGYTF | TGCGCCAGCAGTGGAAAGTTCTGGACCGACCAGTTCTTCAACTATGGCTACACCTTC
TRBJ2-3 | . | TRBD1 | TRBV27 | CASSTDRGTDTQYF | TGTGCCAGCAGTACGGACAGGGGGACAGATACGCAGTATTTT
TRBJ2-1 | once | . | TRBV13 | CASSAEDGGGRVYNEQFF | TGTGCCAGCAGCGCAGAGGACGGAGGCGGCCGGGTTTACAATGAGCAGTTCTTC
TRBJ2-1 | . | TRBD2 | TRBV9 | CASSGTVGLAGLNEQFF | TGTGCCAGCAGCGGGACGGTAGGACTAGCGGGATTAAATGAGCAGTTCTTC
TRBJ2-7 | once | . | TRBV13 | CASSLGRYEQYF | TGTGCCAGCAGCTTAGGGCGCTACGAGCAGTACTTC
TRBJ2-7 | . | . | TRBV28 | CASSPPAELLYEQYF | TGTGCCAGCAGCCCCCCGGCGGAGTTGCTCTACGAGCAGTACTTC
TRBJ2-7 | . | . | TRBV18 | CASSPRIRDGSSYEQYF | TGTGCCAGCTCACCACGGATCCGGGACGGGAGCTCCTACGAGCAGTACTTC
TRBJ1-5 | . | . | TRBV28 | CASSARDFNQPQHF | TGTGCCAGCAGTGCCCGGGACTTCAATCAGCCCCAGCATTTT
TRBJ1-5 | . | . | TRBV25-1 | CASSPLTGNAHQPQHF | TGTGCCAGCAGTCCCCTGACAGGTAACGCACATCAGCCCCAGCATTTT
TRBJ1-4 | . | . | TRBV27 | CASRTAGGKKDEKLFF | TGTGCCAGCAGAACTGCGGGCGGAAAGAAGGATGAAAAACTGTTTTTT
TRBJ1-3 | . | . | TRBV7-2 | CASSERSGKTGNTIYF | TGTGCCAGCAGCGAGAGAAGTGGGAAAACTGGAAACACCATATATTTT
TRBJ2-3 | . | TRBD1 | TRBV28 | CASSSSTGGRSDTQYF | TGTGCCAGCAGTTCATCGACAGGGGGCAGGTCAGATACGCAGTATTTT
TRBJ2-3 | . | . | TRBV15 | CATSRVLGRRGPYF | TGTGCCACCAGCAGAGTCCTGGGACGCCGGGGCCCGTATTTT
TRBJ2-5 | . | . | TRBV27 | CASSLFGGLQETQYF | TGTGCCAGCAGTTTATTCGGTGGTTTACAAGAGACCCAGTACTTC
TRBJ1-5 | . | . | TRBV19 | CASSIGSRGGGAREPQHF | TGTGCCAGTAGTATAGGTTCACGCGGGGGGGGCGCGCGAGAACCCCAGCATTTT
TRBJ1-1 | once | . | TRBV6-5 | CASSYGGAGGPEAFF | TGTGCCAGCAGTTACGGGGGAGCTGGTGGGCCTGAAGCTTTCTTT
TRBJ1-2 | . | . | TRBV5-1 | CASSLPTGLGGYTF | TGCGCCAGCAGCCTCCCGACGGGCTTAGGGGGCTACACCTTC
TRBJ2-2 | . | . | TRBV5-4 | CASSLRQENTGELFF | TGTGCCAGCAGCCTAAGACAGGAGAACACCGGGGAGCTGTTTTTT
TRBJ2-2 | . | TRBD1 | TRBV7-2 | CASSLFRGHTGELFF | TGTGCCAGCAGCTTATTTAGGGGGCACACCGGGGAGCTGTTTTTT
TRBJ2-7 | . | . | TRBV13 | CASSLAGTSSYEQYF | TGTGCCAGCAGCTTAGCAGGTACTAGCTCCTACGAGCAGTACTTC
TRBJ2-1 | . | . | TRBV28 | CASSPHRAPRDEQFF | TGTGCCAGCAGTCCCCACAGGGCTCCCCGCGATGAGCAGTTCTTC
TRBJ2-2 | . | . | TRBV9 | CASSVADLGAGELFF | TGTGCCAGCAGCGTGGCGGATCTTGGAGCCGGGGAGCTGTTTTTT
TRBJ1-2 | few | . | TRBV5-6 | CASSLATNHIPNF | TGTGCCAGCAGCTTGGCCACGAACCACATCCCCAACTTC
TRBJ1-1 | . | . | TRBV7-8 | CASSLEGVTEAFF | TGTGCCAGCAGCTTAGAAGGGGTCACTGAAGCTTTCTTT
TRBJ2-1 | . | TRBD2 | TRBV29-1 | CSVEYRLAGGVSSYNEQFF | TGCAGCGTTGAATACCGACTAGCGGGAGGGGTGAGCTCCTACAATGAGCAGTTCTTC
TRBJ2-1 | . | TRBD2 | TRBV15 | CATRSGSDEQFF | TGTGCCACCAGGAGCGGGAGCGATGAGCAGTTCTTC
TRBJ2-7 | . | TRBD2 | TRBV5-5 | CASSPRSLAGLSYEQYF | TGTGCCAGCAGCCCGAGATCACTAGCGGGCCTCTCCTACGAGCAGTACTTC
TRBJ2-7 | . | . | TRBV5-1 | CASSWSGIEQYF | TGCGCCAGCAGCTGGTCCGGCATCGAGCAGTACTTC
TRBJ1-2 | . | TRBD1 | TRBV6-1 | CARPTDRAYGYTF | TGTGCCAGACCGACGGACAGGGCCTATGGCTACACCTTC
TRBJ1-5 | . | . | TRBV19 | CASSIGGFGQPQHF | TGTGCCAGTAGTATAGGAGGGTTTGGTCAGCCCCAGCATTTT
TRBJ2-2 | . | TRBD1 | TRBV4-2 | CASSQDPRDRENTGELFF | TGTGCCAGCAGCCAAGACCCGAGGGACAGGGAGAACACCGGGGAGCTGTTTTTT
TRBJ2-7 | . | TRBD2 | TRBV28 | CASSTSTGGLEQYF | TGTGCCAGCAGCACTTCGACGGGAGGACTCGAGCAGTACTTC
TRBJ2-5 | . | . | TRBV2 | CASLLSGQETQYF | TGTGCCAGCCTGTTATCAGGGCAAGAGACCCAGTACTTC
TRBJ2-6 | . | . | TRBV6-1 | CASSEVIFMRVSGANVLTF | TGTGCCAGCAGTGAAGTTATCTTTATGAGGGTATCTGGGGCCAACGTCCTGACTTTC
TRBJ1-5 | . | . | TRBV7-9 | CASSLVGPWVGYGNQPQHF | TGTGCCAGCAGCTTAGTGGGCCCCTGGGTTGGCTATGGCAATCAGCCCCAGCATTTT
TRBJ2-1 | . | . | TRBV6-5 | CASSPCGACEQFF | TGTGCCAGCAGTCCGTGCGGCGCATGTGAGCAGTTCTTC
TRBJ1-1 | . | TRBD1 | TRBV28 | CASSKWTGGASAFF | TGTGCCAGCAGTAAGTGGACAGGGGGCGCGTCGGCTTTCTTT
TRBJ2-1 | . | TRBD2 | TRBV19 | CASSMLGLAGLYNEQFF | TGTGCCAGTAGTATGTTAGGGCTAGCGGGATTATACAATGAGCAGTTCTTC
TRBJ2-7 | . | . | TRBV18 | CASSPGGSYEQYF | TGTGCCAGCTCACCAGGGGGGTCCTACGAGCAGTACTTC
TRBJ2-4 | . | . | TRBV30 | CAWVPLAKNIQYF | TGTGCCTGGGTCCCTTTAGCCAAAAACATTCAGTACTTC
TRBJ2-7 | . | TRBD2 | TRBV11-2 | CASSFGTTSSYEQYF | TGTGCCAGCAGCTTTGGGACGACTAGCAGCTACGAGCAGTACTTC
TRBJ2-3 | . | . | TRBV29-1 | CSVAYRSLRTDTQYF | TGCAGCGTTGCTTACCGAAGCTTACGCACAGATACGCAGTATTTT
TRBJ2-7 | . | TRBD2 | TRBV11-2 | CASSLSGGLEQYF | TGTGCCAGCAGCTTGAGCGGGGGGCTCGAGCAGTACTTC